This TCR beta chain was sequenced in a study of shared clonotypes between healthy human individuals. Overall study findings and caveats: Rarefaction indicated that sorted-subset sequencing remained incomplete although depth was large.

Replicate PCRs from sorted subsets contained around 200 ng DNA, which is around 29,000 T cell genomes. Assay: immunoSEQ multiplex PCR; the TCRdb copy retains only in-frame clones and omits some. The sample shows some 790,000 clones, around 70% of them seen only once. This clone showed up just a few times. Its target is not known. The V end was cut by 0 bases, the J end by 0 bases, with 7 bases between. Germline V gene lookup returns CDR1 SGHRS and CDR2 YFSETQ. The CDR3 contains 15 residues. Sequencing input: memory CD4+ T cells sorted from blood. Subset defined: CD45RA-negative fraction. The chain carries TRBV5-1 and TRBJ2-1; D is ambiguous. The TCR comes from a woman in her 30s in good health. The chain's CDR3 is CASSLAPSSYNEQFF. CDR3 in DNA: TGCGCCAGCAGCTTGGCCCCAAGCTCCTACAATGAGCAGTTCTTC.